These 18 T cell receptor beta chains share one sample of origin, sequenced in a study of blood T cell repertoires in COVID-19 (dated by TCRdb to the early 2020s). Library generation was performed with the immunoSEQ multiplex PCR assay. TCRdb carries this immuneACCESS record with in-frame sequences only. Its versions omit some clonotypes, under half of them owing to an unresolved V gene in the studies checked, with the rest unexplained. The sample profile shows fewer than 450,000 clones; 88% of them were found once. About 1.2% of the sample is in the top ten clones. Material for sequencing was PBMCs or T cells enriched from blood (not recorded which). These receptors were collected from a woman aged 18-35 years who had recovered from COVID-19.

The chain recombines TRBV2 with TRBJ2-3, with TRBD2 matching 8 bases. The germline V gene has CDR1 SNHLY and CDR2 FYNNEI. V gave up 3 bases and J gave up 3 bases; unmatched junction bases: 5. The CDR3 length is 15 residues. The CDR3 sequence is CASSDGGAETDTQYF. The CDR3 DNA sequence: TGTGCCAGCAGTGACGGGGGGGCAGAGACAGATACGCAGTATTTT.

In nucleotides, the CDR3 is TGCGCCAGCAGCCAAGAGACAGTTAATGAAAAACTGTTTTTT. Translating gives CASSQETVNEKLFF. V is TRBV4-1 and J is TRBJ1-4; TRBD1 might be the D (5 bases). The CDR3 loop spans 14 amino acids. Looked up from germline, CDR1 is MGHRA and CDR2 is YSYEKL. The V end was cut by 0 bases, the J end by 4 bases, with 6 bases between.

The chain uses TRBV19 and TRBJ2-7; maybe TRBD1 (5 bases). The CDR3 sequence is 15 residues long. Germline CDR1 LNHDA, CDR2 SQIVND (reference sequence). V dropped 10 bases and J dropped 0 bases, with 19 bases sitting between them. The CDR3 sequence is CATAPGTGSSYEQYF. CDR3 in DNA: TGTGCCACCGCTCCTGGCACAGGTAGCTCCTACGAGCAGTACTTC.

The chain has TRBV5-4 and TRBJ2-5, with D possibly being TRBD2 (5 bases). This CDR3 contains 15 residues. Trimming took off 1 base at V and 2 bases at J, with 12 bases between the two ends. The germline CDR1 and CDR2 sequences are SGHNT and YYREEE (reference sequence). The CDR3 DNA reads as TGTGCCAGCAGCTTGAGGTGGACGGGGCAAGAGACCCAGTACTTC. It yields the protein CASSLRWTGQETQYF.

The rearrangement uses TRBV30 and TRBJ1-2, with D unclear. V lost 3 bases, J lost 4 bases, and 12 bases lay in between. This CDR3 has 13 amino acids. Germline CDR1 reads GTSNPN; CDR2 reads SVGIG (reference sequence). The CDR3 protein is CAWRGSGGYGYTF. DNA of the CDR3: TGTGCCTGGAGGGGTTCAGGTGGCTATGGCTACACCTTC.

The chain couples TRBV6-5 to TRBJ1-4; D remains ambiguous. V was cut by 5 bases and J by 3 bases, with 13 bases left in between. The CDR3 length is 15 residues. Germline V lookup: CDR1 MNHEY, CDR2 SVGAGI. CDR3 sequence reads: CASSSWRSANEKLFF. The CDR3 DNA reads TGTGCCAGCAGTAGTTGGAGATCAGCTAATGAAAAACTGTTTTTT.

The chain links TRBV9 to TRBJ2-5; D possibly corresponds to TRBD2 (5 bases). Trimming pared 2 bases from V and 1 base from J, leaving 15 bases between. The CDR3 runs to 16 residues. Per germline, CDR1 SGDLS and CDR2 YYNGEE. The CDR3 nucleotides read TGTGCCAGCAGCGTCGGAGGTTTCGGGGTCCAAGAGACCCAGTACTTC. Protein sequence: CASSVGGFGVQETQYF.

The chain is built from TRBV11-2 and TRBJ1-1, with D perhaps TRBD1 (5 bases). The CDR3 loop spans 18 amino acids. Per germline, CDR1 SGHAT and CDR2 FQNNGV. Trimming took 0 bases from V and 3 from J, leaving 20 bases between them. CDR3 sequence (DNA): TGTGCCAGCAGCTTAGATCCCAGGGCGAGGTTTTTTGACACTGAAGCTTTCTTT. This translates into CASSLDPRARFFDTEAFF.

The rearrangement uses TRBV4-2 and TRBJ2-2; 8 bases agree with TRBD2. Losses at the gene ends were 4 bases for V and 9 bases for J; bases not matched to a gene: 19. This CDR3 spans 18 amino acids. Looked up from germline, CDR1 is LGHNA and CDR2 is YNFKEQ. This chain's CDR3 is CASSPDVSSGTLAWELFF. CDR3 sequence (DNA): TGTGCCAGCAGCCCAGATGTGAGTAGCGGGACTTTAGCATGGGAGCTGTTTTTT.

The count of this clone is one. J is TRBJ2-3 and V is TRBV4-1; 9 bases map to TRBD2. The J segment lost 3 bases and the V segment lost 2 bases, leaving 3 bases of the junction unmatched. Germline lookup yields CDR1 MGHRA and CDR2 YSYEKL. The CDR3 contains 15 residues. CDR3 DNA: TGCGCCAGCAGCCAACTGCTAGCGGGGACAGATACGCAGTATTTT. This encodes CASSQLLAGTDTQYF.

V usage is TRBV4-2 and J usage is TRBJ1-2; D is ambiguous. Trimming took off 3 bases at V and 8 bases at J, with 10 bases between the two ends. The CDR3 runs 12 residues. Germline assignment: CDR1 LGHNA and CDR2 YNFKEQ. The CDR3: CASSQRDFGYTF. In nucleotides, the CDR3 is TGTGCCAGCAGCCAGCGCGACTTCGGCTACACCTTC.

The CDR3 coding sequence is TGTGCCAGCAGCTTACCCGCGGGATCTAACTATGGCTACACCTTC. This codes for CASSLPAGSNYGYTF. V usage is TRBV5-4 and J usage is TRBJ1-2; no clear D gene. The CDR3 extends over 15 amino acids. Germline values: CDR1 SGHNT, CDR2 YYREEE (reference sequence). The V end lost 2 bases, the J end lost 0 bases, and 11 bases lay between the germline ends.

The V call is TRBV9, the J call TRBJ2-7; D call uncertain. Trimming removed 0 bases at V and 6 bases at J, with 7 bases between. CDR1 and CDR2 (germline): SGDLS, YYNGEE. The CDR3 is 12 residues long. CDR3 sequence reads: CASSVDGGEQYF. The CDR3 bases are TGTGCCAGCAGCGTAGATGGCGGCGAGCAGTACTTC.

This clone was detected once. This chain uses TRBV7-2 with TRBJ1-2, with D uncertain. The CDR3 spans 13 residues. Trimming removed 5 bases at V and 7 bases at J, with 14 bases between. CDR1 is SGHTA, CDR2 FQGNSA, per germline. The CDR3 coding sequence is TGTGCCAGCAGCGTCCCTAAGTTCATTGGCTACACCTTC. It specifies CASSVPKFIGYTF. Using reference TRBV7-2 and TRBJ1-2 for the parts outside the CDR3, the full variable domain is GAGVSQSPSNKVTEKGKDVELRCDPISGHTALYWYRQSLGQGLEFLIYFQGNSAPDKSGLPSDRFSAERTGGSVSTLTIQRTQQEDSAVYLCASSVPKFIGYTFGSGTRLTVV.

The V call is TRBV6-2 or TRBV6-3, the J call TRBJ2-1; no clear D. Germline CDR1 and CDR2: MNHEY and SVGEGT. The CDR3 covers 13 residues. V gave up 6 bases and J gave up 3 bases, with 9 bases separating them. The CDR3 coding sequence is TGTGCCAGCAGCGCGGAGAACTACAATGAGCAGTTCTTC. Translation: CASSAENYNEQFF.

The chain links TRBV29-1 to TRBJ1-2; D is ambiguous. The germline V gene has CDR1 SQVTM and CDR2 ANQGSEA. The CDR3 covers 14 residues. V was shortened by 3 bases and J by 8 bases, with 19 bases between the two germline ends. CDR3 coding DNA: TGCAGCGTTGATTTTCAGCCACCCACGGGGGGCTACACCTTC. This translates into CSVDFQPPTGGYTF.

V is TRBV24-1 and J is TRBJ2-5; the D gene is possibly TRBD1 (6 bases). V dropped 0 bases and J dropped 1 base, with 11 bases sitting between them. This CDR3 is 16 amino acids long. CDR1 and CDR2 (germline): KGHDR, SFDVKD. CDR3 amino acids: CATSDLSQGIQETQYF. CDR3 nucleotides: TGTGCCACCAGTGATTTGTCTCAGGGGATCCAAGAGACCCAGTACTTC.

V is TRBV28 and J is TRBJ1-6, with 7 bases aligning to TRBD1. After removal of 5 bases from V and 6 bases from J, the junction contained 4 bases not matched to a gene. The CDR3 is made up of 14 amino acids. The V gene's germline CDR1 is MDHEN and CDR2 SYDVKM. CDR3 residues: CASSEDRANSPLHF. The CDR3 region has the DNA TGTGCCAGCAGTGAAGACAGGGCTAATTCACCCCTCCACTTT.